The source of this T cell receptor beta chain is a study of CD8+ T cells in alopecia areata. As for this clone: One end of the junction does not line up with germline, which may come from a read error.

The CDR3 has 13 residues. Germline V gene lookup returns CDR1 SSHAT and CDR2 FNYEAQ (reference sequence). Sequencing templates came from extracted RNA that was reverse transcribed into cDNA. Repertoires were generated with immunoSEQ multiplex PCR, while TCRdb's copy carries only in-frame clones and drops some. This sample has hundreds of thousands of clones, with about three fifths found just once. Treatment specified: oral pan-JAK inhibitor, 5-10 mg twice daily. The source was CD4+ T cells sorted from blood, collected at week 24, from a patient treated with tofacitinib. The gene calls are TRBV7-7 and TRBJ2-5; maybe TRBD2 (6 bases). The sequence was collected from a human donor with alopecia areata. The CDR3 protein is CASSLLAGETQYF. As DNA, the CDR3 is TGTGCTAGCAGCCTACTAGCTGGGGAGACCCAGTACTTC.